These T cell receptor beta chains were read from a single sample in a study of T cell changes during pregnancy in multiple sclerosis. The table came from immunoSEQ multiplex PCR; TCRdb's copy has only in-frame clones and leaves some out. The data contain 60,000 to 65,000 clones, more than 90% of them singletons. This specimen was peripheral blood, taken in the second trimester of pregnancy. The receptor source for this set is a female donor with multiple sclerosis, enrolled in a pregnancy study. The CDR3 runs from the conserved cysteine through the conserved F or W. D genes are given only for firm matches. Some rows have no size entry. The others give once, few or many, or a class for an expanded clone.

.,TRBV5-1,.,TRBJ2-7,TGCGCCAGCAGGGGGCGATCAAGCTCCTACGAGCAGTACTTC,CASRGRSSSYEQYF
.,TRBV6-6,.,TRBJ2-1,TGTGCCAGCAGTTACGGCGGGTCCTACAATGAGCAGTTCTTC,CASSYGGSYNEQFF
.,TRBV2,.,TRBJ2-5,TGTGCCAGCAGAACCCGACCCGGGGAGACCCAGTACTTC,CASRTRPGETQYF
few,TRBV29-1,.,TRBJ1-1,TGCAGCGTTCTATTGAACACTGAAGCTTTCTTT,CSVLLNTEAFF
.,TRBV18,TRBD1,TRBJ2-7,TGTGCCAGCTCACCACGAGGGGTGGACAGGGGGATCGAGCAGTACTTC,CASSPRGVDRGIEQYF
.,TRBV28,.,TRBJ2-7,TGTGCCAGCACCTCCCCGCAGGGGTTCAACGAGCAGTACTTC,CASTSPQGFNEQYF
.,TRBV7-8,TRBD1,TRBJ1-2,TGTGCCAGCAGCTTAATTTCCGGGACAGGGATCGGCTACACCTTC,CASSLISGTGIGYTF
.,TRBV19,TRBD2,TRBJ2-3,TGTGCCAGTAGTAAGCCTGTAGCGGGAGGAGATACGCAGTATTTT,CASSKPVAGGDTQYF
.,TRBV6-1,.,TRBJ2-3,TGTGCCAGCAGGTACCTTACGGGGACAGATACGCAGTATTTT,CASRYLTGTDTQYF
few,TRBV2,.,TRBJ1-4,TGTGCCAGCAGAGAAGACAGGTTTGAAAAACTGTTTTTT,CASREDRFEKLFF
once,TRBV10-2,.,TRBJ1-2,TGCGCCAGCAGTGAGGCCGGCACAGTCCCCACCTATGGCTACACCTTC,CASSEAGTVPTYGYTF
.,TRBV7-3,.,TRBJ2-3,TGTGCCAGCAGCTCTGCGACTCACACAGATACGCAGTATTTT,CASSSATHTDTQYF
.,TRBV15,.,TRBJ1-2,TGTGCCACCAGCCCCGAAAGGGGGGGAGGGTACCTTTCTAACTATGGCTACACCTTC,CATSPERGGGYLSNYGYTF
once,TRBV5-1,.,TRBJ1-5,TGCGCCAGCAGCTTGCACCCGAACATCAATCAGCCCCAGCATTTT,CASSLHPNINQPQHF
.,TRBV6-1,TRBD1,TRBJ1-4,TGTGCCAGCAGAGCCCAGGGGGACCATGAAAAACTGTTTTTT,CASRAQGDHEKLFF
.,TRBV19,TRBD2,TRBJ2-1,TGTGCCAGTAGTGGGGGACTAGCGGCCTACAATGAGCAGTTCTTC,CASSGGLAAYNEQFF
.,TRBV2,.,TRBJ2-5,TGTGCCAGCAGTCAGTTTGAGGAAGAGACCCAGTACTTC,CASSQFEEETQYF
.,TRBV28,.,TRBJ1-1,TGTGCCAGCTTCTCCCCAGGGTGGGACACTGAAGCTTTCTTT,CASFSPGWDTEAFF
.,TRBV19,.,TRBJ1-1,TGTGCCACCAGAGGTTGGGAGAAGATGAACACTGAAGCTTTCTTT,CATRGWEKMNTEAFF
.,TRBV5-1,TRBD1,TRBJ1-5,TGCGCCAGCAGCCCGGGAACAGGGGAACCCCCTTACAATCAGCCCCAGCATTTT,CASSPGTGEPPYNQPQHF
once,TRBV28,TRBD1,TRBJ1-5,TGTGCCAGCAGTCCCTCGGGACAGGGGCCTCAGCCCCAGCATTTT,CASSPSGQGPQPQHF
.,TRBV25-1,.,TRBJ1-5,TGTGCCAGCAGTGAAGGGGGGGCAGCAAATCAGCCCCAGCATTTT,CASSEGGAANQPQHF
.,TRBV27,.,TRBJ2-7,TGTGCCAGCAGTTCATATCGAGGCAACACCTACGAGCAGTACTTC,CASSSYRGNTYEQYF
.,TRBV5-1,.,TRBJ1-3,TGCGCCAGCAGCAGCGGACCGAGCTCTGGAAACACCATATATTTT,CASSSGPSSGNTIYF
.,TRBV18,TRBD1,TRBJ2-3,TGTGCCAGCTCACCACCTTGGGGGACAGGGGCAGATACGCAGTATTTT,CASSPPWGTGADTQYF
.,TRBV29-1,TRBD1,TRBJ1-1,TGCAGCGGCGGTCATTGGGCAGGGGGCTTTACGAACACTGAAGCTTTCTTT,CSGGHWAGGFTNTEAFF
.,TRBV5-4,.,TRBJ2-2,TGTGCCAGCAGCGCACTAGACGGAGCAAACACCGGGGAGCTGTTTTTT,CASSALDGANTGELFF
.,TRBV27,TRBD1,TRBJ2-7,TGTGCCAGCAGTCCAGGGACAGTCTACGAGCAGTACTTC,CASSPGTVYEQYF
.,TRBV11-2,TRBD2,TRBJ2-1,TGTGCCAGCAGCTTCGGGGGGTCTGAGCAGTTCTTC,CASSFGGSEQFF
few,TRBV14,TRBD1,TRBJ1-2,TGTGCCAGCAGCCGTCCGGGACAGGGTTCTTCCTACACCTTC,CASSRPGQGSSYTF
.,TRBV5-6,TRBD1,TRBJ1-1,TGTGCCAGCAGCTTGACAGGGGGTAAGAACACTGAAGCTTTCTTT,CASSLTGGKNTEAFF
.,TRBV13,TRBD1,TRBJ1-5,TGTGCCAGCAGCCTCGGACAGGGGGCATACCAGCCCCAGCATTTT,CASSLGQGAYQPQHF
.,TRBV7-9,.,TRBJ1-2,TGTGCCAGCAGCCAACAACAGGGTTTGGACTATGGCTACACCTTC,CASSQQQGLDYGYTF
.,TRBV7-9,.,TRBJ1-1,TGTGCCAGCAGCCCCGAGAGAAACACTGAAGCTTTCTTT,CASSPERNTEAFF
.,TRBV11-2,.,TRBJ2-7,TGTGCCAGCAGCTGGTGGGAGGATAAGGGCGAGCAGTACTTC,CASSWWEDKGEQYF
.,TRBV6-5,TRBD1,TRBJ2-7,TGTGCCAGCAGCGTGGGACAGGGTCCCTACGAGCAGTACTTC,CASSVGQGPYEQYF
.,TRBV10-3,TRBD2,TRBJ2-3,TGTGCCATCAGTGAAGCGGGAGTGGGTCCAGATACGCAGTATTTT,CAISEAGVGPDTQYF
.,TRBV28,.,TRBJ2-2,TGTGCCAGCAGAAACAGGGTCCGCACCGGGGAGCTGTTTTTT,CASRNRVRTGELFF
few,TRBV2,.,TRBJ1-2,TGTGCCAGCAGTGTGGCAGGGGATTACTATGGCTACACCTTC,CASSVAGDYYGYTF
.,TRBV19,TRBD2,TRBJ2-2,TGTGCCAGTAGTGTAATTAGCGGGAGGGCCGGGGAGCTGTTTTTT,CASSVISGRAGELFF
.,TRBV19,.,TRBJ2-4,TGTGCCAGTACGGTTTCAGGAAACCCGACGGACATTCAGTACTTC,CASTVSGNPTDIQYF
.,TRBV4-3,TRBD1,TRBJ1-1,TGCGCCAGCAGCCAAGAGTCATATGCACAGGGGTATCAAGCTTTCTTT,CASSQESYAQGYQAFF
.,TRBV6-5,.,TRBJ2-7,TGTGCCAGCAGACAAGCCGGGGTCCCCTACGAGCAGTACTTC,CASRQAGVPYEQYF
.,TRBV7-9,.,TRBJ2-2,TGTGCCAGCAGCTTTATCGCCGGGGAGCTGTTTTTT,CASSFIAGELFF
.,TRBV2,.,TRBJ1-6,TGTGCCAGCATCCTTACTCATAATTCACCCCTCCACTTT,CASILTHNSPLHF
once,TRBV9,TRBD1,TRBJ2-3,TGTGCCAGCAGCATAGGGGACAGGTTCACAGATACGCAGTATTTT,CASSIGDRFTDTQYF
.,TRBV13,.,TRBJ2-7,TGTGCCAGCAGCCTTAACGGGGGATACTACGAGCAGTACTTC,CASSLNGGYYEQYF
few,TRBV7-8,.,TRBJ2-4,TGTGCCAGCAGCTTAGATCCGGGTAACATTCAGTACTTC,CASSLDPGNIQYF
.,TRBV7-9,.,TRBJ1-3,TGTGCCAGCAGCTCCTCGGGGTCGGACACCATATATTTT,CASSSSGSDTIYF
.,TRBV6-4,TRBD2,TRBJ2-1,TGTGCCAGCAGTGACTCGGGGGGGACTTCGCAAGATGAGCAGTTCTTC,CASSDSGGTSQDEQFF
.,TRBV5-1,.,TRBJ2-4,TGCGCCAGCAGCCCAGGGACAACCAAAAACATTCAGTACTTC,CASSPGTTKNIQYF
.,TRBV2,TRBD1,TRBJ1-5,TGTGCCAGCAAAGAGCAGGGGGGAAGCAATCAGCCCCAGCATTTT,CASKEQGGSNQPQHF
.,TRBV29-1,.,TRBJ2-3,TGCAGCGTTTTGGGGGGACTGGGGGATACGCAGTATTTT,CSVLGGLGDTQYF
.,TRBV4-2,.,TRBJ2-7,TGTGCCAGCAGCCAAGAAGTAGCCCTAGTAGGCGAGCAGTACTTC,CASSQEVALVGEQYF
.,TRBV10-2,TRBD2,TRBJ2-1,TGCGCCAGCAGTGAGTCGGATCGGACTAGCGGGAATGAGCAGTTCTTC,CASSESDRTSGNEQFF
.,TRBV6-5,TRBD1,TRBJ2-7,TGTGCCAGCAGTTACGCAGCGACAGGGGGCACCTACGAGCAGTACTTC,CASSYAATGGTYEQYF
.,TRBV14,TRBD2,TRBJ2-3,TGTGCCAGCACTCTAGCGGGAGGGCCCGGAGATACGCAGTATTTT,CASTLAGGPGDTQYF
once,TRBV10-3,TRBD2,TRBJ2-7,TGTGCCATCAGTGATTTAAGCGGGAGCTACGAGCAGTACTTC,CAISDLSGSYEQYF